The rows below give T cell receptor beta chains drawn from one sample of a study of blood T cell repertoires in COVID-19. Using immunoSEQ multiplex PCR, the repertoire was profiled, and TCRdb retains in-frame clones only, with some absent. This table holds some 180,000 clones, about four fifths found once. Sequenced sample: peripheral blood. The receptor set was obtained from a woman older than 75 with acute or convalescent COVID-19. Each CDR3 is given with its conserved first and last residue. A D gene is named only where the DNA matches it firmly. A row's size may be missing; if present it is once, few, many or a size class.

size | D | length | J | V | DNA | CDR3
NA | NA | 14 | TRBJ1-2 | TRBV28 | TGTGCCAGCAGGCCTCGTGACAGAATCCTTGGCTACACCTTC | CASRPRDRILGYTF
NA | TRBD1 | 16 | TRBJ1-2 | TRBV30 | TGTGCCTGGAGTGTATACGGTACAGGGGAAGGCTATGGCTACACCTTC | CAWSVYGTGEGYGYTF
NA | NA | 14 | TRBJ1-2 | TRBV7-2 | TGTGCCAGCAGCTTAGTTCCGGGGATGGGCGGCTACACCTTC | CASSLVPGMGGYTF
NA | TRBD2 | 17 | TRBJ2-5 | TRBV5-1 | TGCGCCAGCAGCTTGCAACTAGCGGGGGGGCCATATGAGACCCAGTACTTC | CASSLQLAGGPYETQYF
NA | NA | 14 | TRBJ1-1 | TRBV5-6 | TGTGCCAGCAGCTTTCCGGTTAGGAACACTGAAGCTTTCTTT | CASSFPVRNTEAFF
NA | NA | 14 | TRBJ1-5 | TRBV28 | TGTGCCAGCAGCGCCTCGGGGGTGGGACAGCCCCAGCATTTT | CASSASGVGQPQHF
NA | TRBD2 | 15 | TRBJ2-1 | TRBV7-6 | TGTGCCAGCAGCTTAGTAAGCGGGGTTTACAATGAGCAGTTCTTC | CASSLVSGVYNEQFF
NA | NA | 14 | TRBJ2-2 | TRBV5-4 | TGTGCCAGCAGCTTGTCAGGGAACACCGGGGAGCTGTTTTTT | CASSLSGNTGELFF
NA | NA | 11 | TRBJ1-1 | TRBV30 | TGTGCCTGGAGTGCCCAGGGGCCAGCTTTCTTT | CAWSAQGPAFF
NA | TRBD1 | 14 | TRBJ1-1 | TRBV6-5 | TGTGCCAGCAGAAACGGACAGGGGGCTTCTGAAGCTTTCTTT | CASRNGQGASEAFF
few | NA | 11 | TRBJ1-2 | TRBV28 | TGTGCCAGTTCAGGGAACTATGGCTACACCTTC | CASSGNYGYTF
NA | NA | 13 | TRBJ1-2 | TRBV3-1/TRBV3-2 | TGTGCCAGCAGCCTCGGGGGGGACTATGGCTACACCTTC | CASSLGGDYGYTF
NA | NA | 16 | TRBJ2-2 | TRBV5-1 | TGCGCCAGCAGCTTGGAGCGGCAGCCGAACACCGGGGAGCTGTTTTTT | CASSLERQPNTGELFF
NA | NA | 16 | TRBJ1-6 | TRBV3-1/TRBV3-2 | TGTGCCAGCAGCCAAAGTACGGGAGCGGGTAATTCACCCCTCCACTTT | CASSQSTGAGNSPLHF
NA | TRBD1 | 17 | TRBJ1-2 | TRBV11-2 | TGTGCCAGCAGCTTAGACGGTTTAGGGGGCGGCAACTATGGCTACACCTTC | CASSLDGLGGGNYGYTF
NA | TRBD1 | 13 | TRBJ2-7 | TRBV7-3 | TGTGCCAGCAGCTTGCGACAGGGATACGAGCAGTACTTC | CASSLRQGYEQYF
NA | TRBD1 | 17 | TRBJ1-2 | TRBV10-3 | TGTGCCATCAGTCATACCGGGACAGGGGGCGTTCCCTATGGCTACACCTTC | CAISHTGTGGVPYGYTF
few | TRBD2 | 15 | TRBJ2-1 | TRBV28 | TGTGCCAGCAGACTAGCGGGGGGGCTCTACAATGAGCAGTTCTTC | CASRLAGGLYNEQFF
few | NA | 13 | TRBJ2-7 | TRBV6-6 | TGTGCCAGCAGTTACTCGTCGGTTTACGAGCAGTACTTC | CASSYSSVYEQYF
NA | TRBD1 | 14 | TRBJ2-7 | TRBV9 | TGTGCCAGCAGCGTAGCTACAGGGGGCTACGAGCAGTACTTC | CASSVATGGYEQYF
NA | NA | 16 | TRBJ2-1 | TRBV21-1 | TGTGCCAGCAGCTTCAGACTAGCGGGTACGTACAATGAGCAGTTCTTC | CASSFRLAGTYNEQFF
NA | NA | 16 | TRBJ1-3 | TRBV7-9 | TGTGCCAGCAGCTTCGGCGAGGCCAGGGGAGGAAACACCATATATTTT | CASSFGEARGGNTIYF
NA | NA | 14 | TRBJ1-5 | TRBV19 | TGTGCCAGTAGTGTAGATAGCAGCAATCAGCCCCAGCATTTT | CASSVDSSNQPQHF
NA | TRBD1 | 15 | TRBJ2-7 | TRBV19 | TGTGCCAGTAGTAAAGACCGGGACAGCTCCTACGAGCAGTACTTC | CASSKDRDSSYEQYF
NA | NA | 14 | TRBJ1-4 | TRBV2 | TGTGCCAGCAGTGAAACGGGAAGAGTTGAAAAACTGTTTTTT | CASSETGRVEKLFF
NA | TRBD1 | 18 | TRBJ1-3 | TRBV5-1 | TGCGCCAGCAGCTTGTTTACTGGGACAGGGCTCTCTGGAAACACCATATATTTT | CASSLFTGTGLSGNTIYF
NA | NA | 15 | TRBJ1-1 | TRBV3-1/TRBV3-2 | TGTGCCAGCAGCCTTGGACAGACCGAGAACACTGAAGCTTTCTTT | CASSLGQTENTEAFF
once | NA | 14 | TRBJ2-7 | TRBV4-1 | TGCGCCAGCAGTCAATGGGGCAGGGGGGACGAGCAGTACTTC | CASSQWGRGDEQYF
NA | TRBD1 | 19 | TRBJ2-4 | TRBV9 | TGTGCCAGCAGCCCCCGTCTATGGGACAGGGGTATATCCAAAAACATTCAGTACTTC | CASSPRLWDRGISKNIQYF
once | NA | 14 | TRBJ1-1 | TRBV6-2/TRBV6-3 | TGTGCCAGCAGTTACGGGCGATTGAACACTGAAGCTTTCTTT | CASSYGRLNTEAFF
NA | NA | 13 | TRBJ2-7 | TRBV7-2 | TGTGCCAGCACCTTAGGGGCCAGTAGGTCCGCGTACTTC | CASTLGASRSAYF
once | TRBD2 | 13 | TRBJ2-1 | TRBV10-3 | TGTGCCACAGCGGGGGTCTACGGGAATGAGCAGTTCTTC | CATAGVYGNEQFF
few | TRBD1 | 15 | TRBJ1-4 | TRBV6-6 | TGTGCCAGCAGTTCCAGAACAGGGGATGCTGAAAAACTGTTTTTT | CASSSRTGDAEKLFF
NA | TRBD2 | 17 | TRBJ2-3 | TRBV18 | TGTGCCAGCTCACCTCCGGCCGGGAGGGCTAGCACAGATACGCAGTATTTT | CASSPPAGRASTDTQYF
NA | TRBD2 | 14 | TRBJ2-2 | TRBV5-1 | TGCGCCAGCAGCTGGGGCGGGGGCACCGGGGAGCTGTTTTTT | CASSWGGGTGELFF
NA | NA | 14 | TRBJ2-1 | TRBV5-1 | TGCGCCACCTACCAACCCGGAGGGGGGGATGAGCAGTTCTTC | CATYQPGGGDEQFF
NA | NA | 14 | TRBJ1-2 | TRBV5-6 | TGTGCCAGCAGCTTGGGGACAAACATCTATGGCTACACCTTC | CASSLGTNIYGYTF
few | TRBD1 | 16 | TRBJ1-1 | TRBV5-1 | TGCGCCAGCAGCCTTAGACAGGGCCGGGGGCACACTGAAGCTTTCTTT | CASSLRQGRGHTEAFF
NA | NA | 16 | TRBJ2-1 | TRBV5-1 | TGCGCCAGCAGCTTGCGTGCCGGCCCGCGGGATAATGAGCAGTTCTTC | CASSLRAGPRDNEQFF
NA | NA | 16 | TRBJ2-1 | TRBV30 | TGTGCCTGGACCCTAGCCCCGGGGAGCTCCTACAATGAGCAGTTCTTC | CAWTLAPGSSYNEQFF
NA | NA | 15 | TRBJ2-7 | TRBV6-6 | TGTGCCAGCGCAATGGGAGGGGGACACTCCTACGAGCAGTACTTC | CASAMGGGHSYEQYF
NA | TRBD1 | 15 | TRBJ1-4 | TRBV7-8 | TGTGCCAGCAGCAAAACCGGGACAGATAATGAAAAACTGTTTTTT | CASSKTGTDNEKLFF
NA | TRBD1 | 14 | TRBJ2-7 | TRBV2 | TGTGCCAGCAGGGGGGGACAGGGCATAAACGAGCAGTACTTC | CASRGGQGINEQYF
NA | TRBD1 | 16 | TRBJ1-6 | TRBV28 | TGTGCCAGCAGTTTACTGACAGGGGGGGGGAATTCACCCCTCCACTTT | CASSLLTGGGNSPLHF
NA | TRBD1 | 14 | TRBJ1-5 | TRBV6-5 | TGTGCCAGCAGCCCCGACAGGGGAGGTGAGCCCCAGCATTTT | CASSPDRGGEPQHF
NA | NA | 14 | TRBJ2-1 | TRBV5-5 | TGTGCCAGCAGCTTGGGGGGAGATCGCACTGAGCAGTTCTTC | CASSLGGDRTEQFF
NA | NA | 15 | TRBJ1-2 | TRBV20-1 | TGCAGTGCTAGTGCCCCCTCACAGGGCGCGGGTGGCTACACCTTC | CSASAPSQGAGGYTF
NA | TRBD1 | 15 | TRBJ2-1 | TRBV11-2 | TGTGCCAGCAGCCCGATTTACAGGGGACGGAATGAGCAGTTCTTC | CASSPIYRGRNEQFF
NA | NA | 17 | TRBJ2-6 | TRBV19 | TGTGCCAGTAGTCCCCGAGGCAGAGTCTCTGGGGCCAACGTCCTGACTTTC | CASSPRGRVSGANVLTF
NA | TRBD1 | 14 | TRBJ1-1 | TRBV19 | TGTGCCAGTAGTATCGACAGGGGCCCAGGAGAAGCTTTCTTT | CASSIDRGPGEAFF
NA | NA | 15 | TRBJ2-3 | TRBV6-4 | TGTGCCAGCAGTACGCTGGAGAGAGGGACAGATACGCAGTATTTT | CASSTLERGTDTQYF
NA | NA | 14 | TRBJ2-1 | TRBV29-1 | TGCAGCGTTGAAGCCCCGACTAGCTACAATGAGCAGTTCTTC | CSVEAPTSYNEQFF
NA | TRBD1 | 15 | TRBJ1-1 | TRBV28 | TGTGCCAGCAGTCCCTCGACAGGGAGAATTTCTGAAGCTTTCTTT | CASSPSTGRISEAFF
NA | TRBD1 | 16 | TRBJ1-5 | TRBV24-1 | TGTGCCATCGGCGACAGGGGCGCTAATAGCAATCAGCCCCAGCATTTT | CAIGDRGANSNQPQHF
NA | NA | 15 | TRBJ1-1 | TRBV7-9 | TGTGCCAGCAGCTTAGCTGGGACACAGAACACTGAAGCTTTCTTT | CASSLAGTQNTEAFF